A selection of T cell receptor beta chains follows, all from one sample in a study of T cell repertoires in cytomegalovirus infection. Using its own MiXCR run on the reads, TCRdb lists one record per CDR3 protein. Seen here are about 260,000 distinct CDR3 sequences, about an eighth observed once, and the top ten hold 8.5% to 9%. What was sequenced was PBMCs. The receptors come from a human donor in good health (CMV status not recorded). Some clones in this sample may be carry-over from other donors' samples. Each CDR3 is given with its conserved first and last residue. The D gene is left open where the match is weak. Expanded clones get a size class; other rows say once, few or many, or leave the size out.

V	size	J	D	DNA	CDR3
TRBV12-3/TRBV12-4	-	TRBJ1-5	-	TGTGCCAGCAGTTTAGGGCCTGCCTTTCAGCCCCAGCATTTT	CASSLGPAFQPQHF
TRBV6-1	many	TRBJ2-1	TRBD2	TGTGCCAGCAGTAGGACTAGGTGGGATGAGCAGTTCTTC	CASSRTRWDEQFF
TRBV28	many	TRBJ1-3	-	TGTGCCAGCACCCCACGGCCTGGAAACACCATATATTTT	CASTPRPGNTIYF
TRBV11-1	many	TRBJ2-1	TRBD2	TGTGCCAGCAGCACCGGACTAGCGGCCTACAATGAGCAGTTCTTC	CASSTGLAAYNEQFF
TRBV7-2	many	TRBJ1-6	TRBD1	TGTGCCAGCAGTTTATACAGGGGGCTACCCCTCCACTTT	CASSLYRGLPLHF
TRBV5-3	-	TRBJ1-6	TRBD1	TGTGCCAGCAGCTTGGGGGGACAGGGCTATAATTCACCCCTCCACTTT	CASSLGGQGYNSPLHF
TRBV20-1	few	TRBJ2-1	-	TGCAGTGCTAGAGCCCCCGGCCCCCGAGGAAATGAGCAGTTCTTC	CSARAPGPRGNEQFF
TRBV11-2	-	TRBJ2-7	TRBD1	TGTGCCAGCAGCTCCCTTCGGGACAGGTCCTACGAGCAGTACTTC	CASSSLRDRSYEQYF
TRBV6-1	many	TRBJ2-3	-	TGTGCCAGCAGGGGGGGCAGGGGCGGACCAGATACGCAGTATTTT	CASRGGRGGPDTQYF
TRBV7-8	many	TRBJ2-5	-	TGTGCCAGCAGCTTAATTGAGACCCAGTACTTC	CASSLIETQYF
TRBV12-3/TRBV12-4	many	TRBJ2-1	TRBD1	TGTGCCAGCAGTTTCAGACAGGGGACATACAATGAGCAGTTCTTC	CASSFRQGTYNEQFF
TRBV12-3/TRBV12-4	many	TRBJ1-5	-	TGTGCCAGCAGCCTTGGGGGGGCCCCTCAGCCCCAGCATTTT	CASSLGGAPQPQHF
TRBV19	few	TRBJ2-2	-	TGTGCCAGTAGTATCGTACTGAGCGGGGAGCTGTTTTTT	CASSIVLSGELFF
TRBV2	many	TRBJ2-7	-	TGTGCCAGTACGAAAGCGTTACCCCACTACGAGCAGTACTTC	CASTKALPHYEQYF
TRBV20-1	many	TRBJ1-4	-	TGCAGTGCTGGCCATGAAAAACTGTTTTTT	CSAGHEKLFF
TRBV29-1	few	TRBJ1-2	-	TGCAGCGTTGACCGGGAGCAAAGTGGCTACACCTTC	CSVDREQSGYTF
TRBV28	-	TRBJ2-3	-	TGTGCCAGCAGTTCACTAACTGCTTATACGCAGTATTTT	CASSSLTAYTQYF
TRBV28	-	TRBJ2-1	-	TGTGCCAGCAGTTTCGGTTACAATGAGCAGTTCTTC	CASSFGYNEQFF
TRBV6-5	many	TRBJ2-7	TRBD1	TGTGCCAGCAGTTACGGGACAGGCTACGAGCAGTACTTC	CASSYGTGYEQYF
TRBV6-1	many	TRBJ2-7	-	TGTGCCAGCAGTTCCACAGCCTACGAGCAGTACTTC	CASSSTAYEQYF
TRBV18	-	TRBJ1-2	-	TGTGCCAGCTCAAAGGACAGTATTCTAACTAACTATGGCTACACCTTC	CASSKDSILTNYGYTF
TRBV29-1	many	TRBJ2-5	-	TGCAGCGTTGTTGGACACACTAGCCCGGCGGTGGAGACCCAGTACTTC	CSVVGHTSPAVETQYF
TRBV11-2	many	TRBJ2-3	TRBD2	TGTGCCAGCAGCTTAGGCGAGATGGGGGACTACCTCACAGATACGCAGTATTTT	CASSLGEMGDYLTDTQYF
TRBV20-1	many	TRBJ2-1	TRBD2	TGCAGTGCTTTCAGAGGGACTAGCGGGGGGGCCCGGAATGAGCAGTTCTTC	CSAFRGTSGGARNEQFF
TRBV20-1	-	TRBJ1-5	-	TGCAGTGCTAGGTCGACGAGCAATCAGCCCCAGCATTTT	CSARSTSNQPQHF
TRBV11-1	many	TRBJ1-1	TRBD1	TGTGCCAGCAGCTTATCCGGGACAGGGGCGGCTAACACTGAAGCTTTCTTT	CASSLSGTGAANTEAFF
TRBV6-6	few	TRBJ1-4	-	TGTGCCAGCAGCCCCCGGGTCGAGAATGAAAAACTGTTTTTT	CASSPRVENEKLFF
TRBV29-1	-	TRBJ2-5	-	TGCAGCGTTGGTCAGTACCAAGAGACCCAGTACTTC	CSVGQYQETQYF
TRBV12-3/TRBV12-4	many	TRBJ1-5	-	TGTGCCAGCAGTTTAGGGGGACTTTTAGGCAATCAGCCCCAGCATTTT	CASSLGGLLGNQPQHF
TRBV20-1	-	TRBJ1-5	-	TGCAGTGCTGCGCAGGGTAGCGATCAGCCCCAGCATTTT	CSAAQGSDQPQHF
TRBV7-9	-	TRBJ2-7	TRBD1	TGTGCCAGCAGCGCAACCGGACAGGCCCTTCCGCAGTACTTC	CASSATGQALPQYF
TRBV10-3	few	TRBJ2-7	-	TGTGCCATCAGTGACCATACACAGCCGCGGGGCTACGAGCAGTACTTC	CAISDHTQPRGYEQYF
TRBV6-2/TRBV6-3	-	TRBJ2-1	-	TGTGCCAGCAGTAATAGAAACCCGGATGAGCAGTTCTTC	CASSNRNPDEQFF
TRBV29-1	-	TRBJ2-2	-	TGCAGCGTTGAACGGGGGTACCCCACCGGGGAGCTGTTTTTT	CSVERGYPTGELFF
TRBV27	many	TRBJ1-1	TRBD1	TGTGCCAGCAGTTTAGCGATAGGGGGCCACACTGAAGCTTTCTTT	CASSLAIGGHTEAFF
TRBV20-1	-	TRBJ1-2	-	TGCAGTGCTAGAGATCACCCAGGCTACACCTTC	CSARDHPGYTF
TRBV7-2	many	TRBJ2-2	-	TGTGCCAGCAGCGTACAACAGGGCCAAGGCGGGGAGCTGTTTTTT	CASSVQQGQGGELFF
TRBV7-6	many	TRBJ2-3	-	TGTGCCAGCAGCTTTTCCGAAGCCGGGGATACGCAGTATTTT	CASSFSEAGDTQYF
TRBV20-1	few	TRBJ1-1	-	TGCAGTGCTAGCGCGACCGGAGGGGCGAACACTGAAGCTTTCTTT	CSASATGGANTEAFF
TRBV6-2/TRBV6-3	-	TRBJ2-7	TRBD2	TGTGCCAGCAGGACCCCGAGCGGGAGTTACGCCGAGCAGTACTTC	CASRTPSGSYAEQYF
TRBV12-3/TRBV12-4	many	TRBJ1-2	-	TGTGCCAGCGTACAAGCTCTAGGCTATGGCTACACCTTC	CASVQALGYGYTF
TRBV20-1	-	TRBJ2-3	-	TGCAGTGCTAGAAAACCGGTAGGGGGCACAGATACGCAGTATTTT	CSARKPVGGTDTQYF
TRBV7-9	many	TRBJ1-2	-	TGTGCCAGCAGCTCGACAGGTTCTTTTAACTATGGCTACACCTTC	CASSSTGSFNYGYTF
TRBV28	-	TRBJ1-1	-	TGTGCCAGCAGTCTTCACATGGACACTGAAGCTTTCTTT	CASSLHMDTEAFF
TRBV7-6	many	TRBJ2-7	TRBD1	TGTGCCAGCAGCCCTCCGGGACAGGGGCGGGAGCAGTACTTC	CASSPPGQGREQYF
TRBV4-2	-	TRBJ1-1	-	TGTGCCAGCAGCCAAGATCAGCAGGGGACTGAAGCTTTCTTT	CASSQDQQGTEAFF
TRBV25-1	many	TRBJ2-5	-	TGTGCCAGCAGTTATAACCGGGACCAAGAGACCCAGTACTTC	CASSYNRDQETQYF
TRBV28	-	TRBJ2-2	TRBD1	TGTGCCATCGTAAACAGGGGGCTTAACGGGGAGCTGTTTTTT	CAIVNRGLNGELFF
TRBV29-1	once	TRBJ2-7	-	TGCAGCGCCGGGGGCGGGTACTTCGAGCAGTACTTC	CSAGGGYFEQYF
TRBV24-1	once	TRBJ2-7	-	TGTGCCACCAGTGATTTCGGGACTGGAAAATACGAGCAGTACTTC	CATSDFGTGKYEQYF